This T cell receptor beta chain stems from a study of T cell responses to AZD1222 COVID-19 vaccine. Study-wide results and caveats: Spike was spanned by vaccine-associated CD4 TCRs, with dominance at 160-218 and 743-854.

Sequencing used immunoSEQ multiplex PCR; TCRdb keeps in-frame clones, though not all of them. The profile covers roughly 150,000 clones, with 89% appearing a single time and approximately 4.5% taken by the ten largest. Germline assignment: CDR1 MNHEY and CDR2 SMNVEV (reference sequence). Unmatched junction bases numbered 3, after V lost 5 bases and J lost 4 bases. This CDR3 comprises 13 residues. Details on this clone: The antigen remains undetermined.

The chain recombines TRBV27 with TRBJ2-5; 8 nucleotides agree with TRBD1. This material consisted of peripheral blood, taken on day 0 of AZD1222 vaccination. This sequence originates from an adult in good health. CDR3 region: CASSRQGTETQYF. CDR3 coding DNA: TGTGCCAGCAGTCGACAGGGGACAGAGACCCAGTACTTC.